This TCR beta chain is from a study of T cells after yellow fever vaccination. Across the whole study: Among memory cells, EM, EMRA, CM and Tscm subsets were sorted using CD3, CD45RA, CCR7 and CD95. Whole-study findings and limits: Most clones from primary vaccination were detected again post-booster (around 96% CD4, more than 85% CD8).

Ten or more counts support this clonotype. TCR cDNA, made by 5'RACE template switching, carried an added universal primer site and UMIs. One entry per CDR3 protein results from TCRdb running MiXCR on the 5' RACE reads. The sample shows about 13,000 distinct CDR3 sequences, approximately 5% of them seen only once. J gave up 12 bases and V 4 bases, and 8 bases lay outside the gene matches. Germline lookup yields CDR1 MNHEY and CDR2 SVGAGI. This CDR3 is 15 amino acids long. The clonotype originates from a man aged 30-40 years who received the YFV17D yellow fever vaccine. The gene calls are TRBV6-5 and TRBJ2-1, with 14 bases aligning to TRBD2. Sequencing used PBMCs, either bulk or a sorted T-cell subset (CD4+, CD8+, memory, or dextramer-sorted; not recorded which), obtained 45 days after the yellow fever booster vaccination. The CDR3 spells CASSSGTSGSIGQFF. CDR3 coding DNA: TGTGCCAGCAGTTCCGGGACTAGCGGGAGTATCGGGCAGTTCTTC.